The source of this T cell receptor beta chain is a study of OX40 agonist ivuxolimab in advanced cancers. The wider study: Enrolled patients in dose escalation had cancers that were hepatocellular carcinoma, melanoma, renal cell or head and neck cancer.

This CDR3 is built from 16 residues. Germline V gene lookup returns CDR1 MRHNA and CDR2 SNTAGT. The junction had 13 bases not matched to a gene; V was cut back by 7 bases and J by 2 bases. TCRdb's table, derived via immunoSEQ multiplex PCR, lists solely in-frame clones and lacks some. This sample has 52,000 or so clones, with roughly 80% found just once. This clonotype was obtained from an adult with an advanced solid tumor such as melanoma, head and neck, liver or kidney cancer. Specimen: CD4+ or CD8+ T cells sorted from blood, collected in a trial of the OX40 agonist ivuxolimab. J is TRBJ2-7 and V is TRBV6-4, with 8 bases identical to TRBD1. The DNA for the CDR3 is TGTGCCAGCAAAGCTCAGGGGGCCTCGGGCCCCTACGAGCAGTACTTC. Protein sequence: CASKAQGASGPYEQYF.